The rows below give T cell receptor beta chains drawn from one sample of a study of shared clonotypes between healthy human individuals. Method: immunoSEQ multiplex PCR; TCRdb's copy keeps in-frame clones and lacks some. The table shows fewer than 600,000 clones, with over 60% occurring only once. Input material: PBMCs. The receptors shown here come from a woman aged 35 to 49 in good health. Some clones in this sample may be carry-over from other donors' samples. Both conserved end residues are part of each CDR3. Each record gives: D gene, clone size, V gene, J gene, CDR3 protein, CDR3 DNA. A D gene is named only where the DNA matches it firmly. A row's size may be missing; if present it is once, few, many or a size class.

d_call: TRBD1
clone_size: .
v_call: TRBV5-1
j_call: TRBJ1-1
cdr3_aa: CASSLFTGGNTEAFF
cdr3_nt: TGCGCCAGCAGCTTGTTTACAGGGGGCAACACTGAAGCTTTCTTT

d_call: .
clone_size: medium-sized
v_call: TRBV20-1
j_call: TRBJ2-5
cdr3_aa: CSGQLGETQYF
cdr3_nt: TGCAGCGGACAGTTAGGAGAGACCCAGTACTTC

d_call: TRBD1
clone_size: .
v_call: TRBV27
j_call: TRBJ2-1
cdr3_aa: CASSPGTGVYNEQFF
cdr3_nt: TGTGCCAGCAGTCCGGGGACAGGGGTTTACAATGAGCAGTTCTTC

d_call: .
clone_size: .
v_call: TRBV28
j_call: TRBJ2-3
cdr3_aa: CASSRARGTDTQYF
cdr3_nt: TGTGCCAGCAGTAGGGCCAGGGGCACAGATACGCAGTATTTT

d_call: .
clone_size: .
v_call: TRBV10-3
j_call: TRBJ2-3
cdr3_aa: CAISSGREISTDTQYF
cdr3_nt: TGTGCCATCAGCTCGGGCCGGGAGATAAGCACAGATACGCAGTATTTT

d_call: .
clone_size: few
v_call: TRBV11-2
j_call: TRBJ2-7
cdr3_aa: CASSLAGPGQGFNLQYF
cdr3_nt: TGTGCCAGCAGCTTAGCGGGACCGGGGCAGGGTTTTAATCTGCAGTACTTC

d_call: TRBD1
clone_size: once
v_call: TRBV15
j_call: TRBJ1-2
cdr3_aa: CATSSKPGQGAGYTF
cdr3_nt: TGTGCCACCAGCAGCAAACCTGGACAGGGTGCTGGCTACACCTTC

d_call: .
clone_size: .
v_call: TRBV29-1
j_call: TRBJ2-7
cdr3_aa: CSVVGLWSYEQYF
cdr3_nt: TGCAGCGTTGTAGGACTGTGGTCCTACGAGCAGTACTTC

d_call: TRBD1
clone_size: .
v_call: TRBV11-1
j_call: TRBJ2-7
cdr3_aa: CASSSSWDRVYEQYF
cdr3_nt: TGTGCCAGCAGCTCGTCCTGGGACAGGGTCTACGAGCAGTACTTC

d_call: TRBD1
clone_size: .
v_call: TRBV28
j_call: TRBJ1-5
cdr3_aa: CASNPPDRAAQPQHF
cdr3_nt: TGTGCCAGCAACCCACCGGACAGGGCGGCTCAGCCCCAGCATTTT

d_call: .
clone_size: .
v_call: TRBV27
j_call: TRBJ2-7
cdr3_aa: CASSYRDGSEEQYF
cdr3_nt: TGTGCCAGCAGTTACAGGGACGGCTCGGAAGAGCAGTACTTC

d_call: TRBD1
clone_size: .
v_call: TRBV7-8
j_call: TRBJ2-1
cdr3_aa: CASSLDGTAGLHNEQFF
cdr3_nt: TGTGCCAGCAGCTTAGACGGGACAGCCGGGCTCCACAATGAGCAGTTCTTC

d_call: TRBD1
clone_size: .
v_call: TRBV7-3
j_call: TRBJ1-2
cdr3_aa: CASSPQGEGVGYTF
cdr3_nt: TGTGCCAGCAGCCCCCAGGGGGAGGGGGTCGGCTACACCTTC

d_call: .
clone_size: many
v_call: TRBV2
j_call: TRBJ1-1
cdr3_aa: CASSETKLGFPEAFF
cdr3_nt: TGTGCCAGCAGTGAAACTAAGCTAGGGTTCCCTGAAGCTTTCTTT

d_call: .
clone_size: .
v_call: TRBV25-1
j_call: TRBJ2-1
cdr3_aa: CASSLRDYNEQFF
cdr3_nt: TGTGCCAGCAGTCTCCGGGACTACAATGAGCAGTTCTTC

d_call: TRBD1
clone_size: .
v_call: TRBV2
j_call: TRBJ2-7
cdr3_aa: CASSGPGQAYEQYF
cdr3_nt: TGTGCCAGCAGTGGCCCTGGACAGGCCTACGAGCAGTACTTC

d_call: .
clone_size: many
v_call: TRBV6-5
j_call: TRBJ1-2
cdr3_aa: CASSYSNPGLDYGYTF
cdr3_nt: TGTGCCAGCAGTTACTCGAATCCGGGATTGGACTATGGCTACACCTTC

d_call: .
clone_size: .
v_call: TRBV5-4
j_call: TRBJ2-1
cdr3_aa: CASSLGSGGVNEQFF
cdr3_nt: TGTGCCAGCAGCTTGGGATCGGGTGGGGTGAATGAGCAGTTCTTC

d_call: .
clone_size: few
v_call: TRBV5-8
j_call: TRBJ2-7
cdr3_aa: CASSLWAYEQYF
cdr3_nt: TGTGCCAGCAGCTTGTGGGCCTACGAGCAGTACTTC

d_call: TRBD1
clone_size: .
v_call: TRBV7-3
j_call: TRBJ1-1
cdr3_aa: CASSFGGQTEAFF
cdr3_nt: TGTGCCAGCAGCTTTGGGGGACAGACCGAAGCTTTCTTT

d_call: .
clone_size: once
v_call: TRBV6-1
j_call: TRBJ2-6
cdr3_aa: CASSEADSGANVLTF
cdr3_nt: TGTGCCAGCAGTGAAGCGGACTCTGGGGCCAACGTCCTGACTTTC

d_call: TRBD2
clone_size: .
v_call: TRBV11-2
j_call: TRBJ2-2
cdr3_aa: CASSFHGLAGVGELFF
cdr3_nt: TGTGCCAGCTCCTTTCACGGACTAGCGGGAGTGGGGGAGCTGTTTTTT

d_call: .
clone_size: .
v_call: TRBV9
j_call: TRBJ2-1
cdr3_aa: CASSVDPGGTYNEQFF
cdr3_nt: TGTGCCAGCAGCGTAGACCCAGGAGGGACCTACAATGAGCAGTTCTTC

d_call: TRBD2
clone_size: .
v_call: TRBV5-1
j_call: TRBJ2-3
cdr3_aa: CASSWEPSGSTDTQYF
cdr3_nt: TGCGCCAGCAGCTGGGAACCTAGCGGGAGTACAGATACGCAGTATTTT

d_call: .
clone_size: .
v_call: TRBV11-2
j_call: TRBJ2-1
cdr3_aa: CASSQVQGINSYNEQFF
cdr3_nt: TGTGCCAGCAGCCAAGTCCAGGGCATTAACTCCTACAATGAGCAGTTCTTC

d_call: .
clone_size: few
v_call: TRBV28
j_call: TRBJ1-2
cdr3_aa: CASGAALFYGYTF
cdr3_nt: TGTGCCAGCGGGGCAGCCTTATTCTATGGCTACACCTTC

d_call: .
clone_size: .
v_call: TRBV4-2
j_call: TRBJ2-3
cdr3_aa: CASSQEALRTDTQYF
cdr3_nt: TGTGCCAGCAGCCAAGAGGCGCTTCGCACAGATACGCAGTATTTT

d_call: .
clone_size: .
v_call: TRBV9
j_call: TRBJ2-5
cdr3_aa: CASSVGGGRETQYF
cdr3_nt: TGTGCCAGCAGCGTAGGAGGAGGGCGCGAGACCCAGTACTTC